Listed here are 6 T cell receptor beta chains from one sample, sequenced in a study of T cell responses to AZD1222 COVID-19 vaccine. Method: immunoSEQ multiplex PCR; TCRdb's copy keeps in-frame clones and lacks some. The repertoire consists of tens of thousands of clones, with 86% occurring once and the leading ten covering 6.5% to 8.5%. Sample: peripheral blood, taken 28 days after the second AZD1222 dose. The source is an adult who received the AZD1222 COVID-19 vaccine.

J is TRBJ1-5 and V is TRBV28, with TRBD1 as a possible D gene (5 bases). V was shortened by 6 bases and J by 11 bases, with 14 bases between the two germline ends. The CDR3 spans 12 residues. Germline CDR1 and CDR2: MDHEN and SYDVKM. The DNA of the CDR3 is TGTGCCAGCAGGGAAGCAGGGATGTCCCAGCATTTT. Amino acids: CASREAGMSQHF.

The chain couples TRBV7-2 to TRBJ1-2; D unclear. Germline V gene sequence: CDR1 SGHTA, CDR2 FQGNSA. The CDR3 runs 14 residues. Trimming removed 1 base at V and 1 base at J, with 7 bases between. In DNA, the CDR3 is TGTGCCAGCAGCTTAGGTCAGATTAACTATGGCTACACCTTC. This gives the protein CASSLGQINYGYTF.

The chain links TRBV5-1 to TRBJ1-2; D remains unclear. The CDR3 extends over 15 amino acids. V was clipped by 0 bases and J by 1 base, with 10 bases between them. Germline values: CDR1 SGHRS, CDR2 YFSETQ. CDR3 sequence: CASSLAPARNYGYTF. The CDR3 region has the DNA TGCGCCAGCAGCTTGGCCCCAGCCCGTAACTATGGCTACACCTTC.

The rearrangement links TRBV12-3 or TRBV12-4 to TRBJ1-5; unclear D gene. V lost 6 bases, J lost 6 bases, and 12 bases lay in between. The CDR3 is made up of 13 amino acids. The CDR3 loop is CASSPDLVQPQHF. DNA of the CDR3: TGTGCCAGCAGCCCTGACCTGGTTCAGCCCCAGCATTTT.

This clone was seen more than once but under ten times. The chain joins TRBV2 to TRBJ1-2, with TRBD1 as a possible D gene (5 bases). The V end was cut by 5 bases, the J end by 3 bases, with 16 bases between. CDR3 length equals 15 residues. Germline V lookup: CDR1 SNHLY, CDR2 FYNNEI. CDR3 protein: CASSFRESRDYGYTF. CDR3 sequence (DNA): TGTGCCAGCAGTTTCAGGGAGTCTAGAGACTATGGCTACACCTTC. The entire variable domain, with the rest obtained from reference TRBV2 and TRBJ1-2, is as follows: EPEVTQTPSHQVTQMGQEVILRCVPISNHLYFYWYRQILGQKVEFLVSFYNNEISEKSEIFDDQFSVERPDGSNFTLKIRSTKLEDSAMYFCASSFRESRDYGYTFGSGTRLTVV.

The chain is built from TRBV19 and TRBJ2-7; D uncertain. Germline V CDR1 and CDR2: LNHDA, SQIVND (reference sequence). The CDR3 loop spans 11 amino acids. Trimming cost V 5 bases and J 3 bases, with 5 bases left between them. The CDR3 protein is CASSADYEQYF. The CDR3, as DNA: TGTGCCAGTAGTGCCGACTACGAGCAGTACTTC.